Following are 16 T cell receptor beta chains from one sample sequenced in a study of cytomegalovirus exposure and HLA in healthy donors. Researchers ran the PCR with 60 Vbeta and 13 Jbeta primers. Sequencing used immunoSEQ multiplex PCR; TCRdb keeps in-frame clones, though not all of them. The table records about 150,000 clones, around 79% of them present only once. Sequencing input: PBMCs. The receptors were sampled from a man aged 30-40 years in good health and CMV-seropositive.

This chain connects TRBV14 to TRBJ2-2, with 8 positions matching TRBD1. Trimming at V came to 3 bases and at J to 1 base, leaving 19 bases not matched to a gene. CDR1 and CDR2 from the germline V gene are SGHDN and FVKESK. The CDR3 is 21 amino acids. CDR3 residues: CASSHKMMGTGHQLNTGELFF. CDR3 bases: TGTGCCAGCAGCCACAAAATGATGGGGACAGGCCACCAACTGAACACCGGGGAGCTGTTTTTT. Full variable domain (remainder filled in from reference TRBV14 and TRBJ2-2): EAGVTQFPSHSVIEKGQTVTLRCDPISGHDNLYWYRRVMGKEIKFLLHFVKESKQDESGMPNNRFLAERTGGTYSTLKVQPAELEDSGVYFCASSHKMMGTGHQLNTGELFFGEGSRLTVL.

CDR3 sequence (DNA): TGTGCCAGCAGCGTAGTGTCAGGGTGGACCGGGGAGCTGTTTTTT. Its protein is CASSVVSGWTGELFF. The rearrangement joins TRBV9 to TRBJ2-2; possibly TRBD1 for D (5 bases). Germline V gene lookup returns CDR1 SGDLS and CDR2 YYNGEE. The CDR3 has 15 residues. Trimming pared 0 bases from V and 5 bases from J, leaving 11 bases between.

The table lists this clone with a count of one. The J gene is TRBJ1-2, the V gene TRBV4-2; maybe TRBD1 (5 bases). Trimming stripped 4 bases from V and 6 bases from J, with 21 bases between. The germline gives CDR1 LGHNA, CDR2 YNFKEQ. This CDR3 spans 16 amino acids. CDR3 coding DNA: TGTGCCAGCAGCCCCGGGAGAAGGGGAAGGAGGGATGGCTACACCTTC. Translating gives CASSPGRRGRRDGYTF.

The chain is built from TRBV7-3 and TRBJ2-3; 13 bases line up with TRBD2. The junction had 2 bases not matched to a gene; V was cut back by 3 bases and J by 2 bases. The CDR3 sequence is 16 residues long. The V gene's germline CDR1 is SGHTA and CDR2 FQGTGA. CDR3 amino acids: CASSFGLAGVTDTQYF. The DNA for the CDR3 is TGTGCCAGCAGCTTCGGACTAGCGGGAGTCACAGATACGCAGTATTTT. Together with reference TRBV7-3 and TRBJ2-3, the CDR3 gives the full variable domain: GAGVSQTPSNKVTEKGKYVELRCDPISGHTALYWYRQSLGQGPEFLIYFQGTGAADDSGLPNDRFFAVRPEGSVSTLKIQRTERGDSAVYLCASSFGLAGVTDTQYFGPGTRLTVL.

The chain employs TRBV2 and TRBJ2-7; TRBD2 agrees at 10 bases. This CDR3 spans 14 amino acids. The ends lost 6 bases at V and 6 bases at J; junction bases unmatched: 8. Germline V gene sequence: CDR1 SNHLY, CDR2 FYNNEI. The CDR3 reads CASSPLAGVSEQYF. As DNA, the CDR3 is TGTGCCAGCAGCCCCCTAGCGGGAGTCAGCGAGCAGTACTTC.

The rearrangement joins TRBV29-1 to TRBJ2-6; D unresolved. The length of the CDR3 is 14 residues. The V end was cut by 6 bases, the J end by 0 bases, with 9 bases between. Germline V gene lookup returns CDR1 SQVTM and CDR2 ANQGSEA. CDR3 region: CSVDTSSGANVLTF. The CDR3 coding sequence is TGCAGCGTCGACACGTCCTCTGGGGCCAACGTCCTGACTTTC. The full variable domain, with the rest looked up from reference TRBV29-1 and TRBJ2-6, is SAVISQKPSRDICQRGTSLTIQCQVDSQVTMMFWYRQQPGQSLTLIATANQGSEATYESGFVIDKFPISRPNLTFSTLTVSNMSPEDSSIYLCSVDTSSGANVLTFGAGSRLTVL.

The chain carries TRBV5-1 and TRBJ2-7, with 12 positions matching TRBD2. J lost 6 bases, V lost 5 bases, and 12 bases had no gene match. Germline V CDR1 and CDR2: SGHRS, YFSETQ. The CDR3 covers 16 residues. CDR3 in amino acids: CASRSPGLAGPVEQYF. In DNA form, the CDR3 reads TGCGCCAGCAGGTCGCCCGGACTAGCGGGGCCGGTCGAGCAGTACTTC.

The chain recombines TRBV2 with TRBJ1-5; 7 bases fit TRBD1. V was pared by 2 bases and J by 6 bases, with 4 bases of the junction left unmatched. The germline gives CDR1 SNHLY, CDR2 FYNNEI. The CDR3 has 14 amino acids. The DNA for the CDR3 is TGTGCCAGCAGTGAATTTGCAGGGGGTCAGCCCCAGCATTTT. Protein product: CASSEFAGGQPQHF.

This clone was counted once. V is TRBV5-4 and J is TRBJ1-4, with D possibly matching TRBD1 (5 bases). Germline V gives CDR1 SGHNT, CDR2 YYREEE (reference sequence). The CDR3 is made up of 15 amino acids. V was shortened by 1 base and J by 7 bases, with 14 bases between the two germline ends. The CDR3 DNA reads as TGTGCCAGCAGCTTGCCCGGGGGGGAGGGTGAAAAACTGTTTTTT. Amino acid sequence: CASSLPGGEGEKLFF.

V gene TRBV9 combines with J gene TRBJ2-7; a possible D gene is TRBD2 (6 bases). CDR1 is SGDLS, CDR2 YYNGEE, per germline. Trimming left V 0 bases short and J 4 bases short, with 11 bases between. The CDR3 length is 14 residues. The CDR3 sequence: CASSVAGEVYEQYF. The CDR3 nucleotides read TGTGCCAGCAGCGTAGCGGGGGAAGTGTACGAGCAGTACTTC. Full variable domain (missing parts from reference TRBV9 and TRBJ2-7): DSGVTQTPKHLITATGQRVTLRCSPRSGDLSVYWYQQSLDQGLQFLIQYYNGEERAKGNILERFSAQQFPDLHSELNLSSLELGDSALYFCASSVAGEVYEQYFGPGTRLTVT.

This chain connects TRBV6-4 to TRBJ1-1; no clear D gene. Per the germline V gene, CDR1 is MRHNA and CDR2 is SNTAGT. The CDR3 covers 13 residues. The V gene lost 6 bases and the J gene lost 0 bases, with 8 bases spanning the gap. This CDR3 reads CASRWRMNTEAFF. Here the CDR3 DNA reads TGTGCCAGCAGATGGAGGATGAACACTGAAGCTTTCTTT.

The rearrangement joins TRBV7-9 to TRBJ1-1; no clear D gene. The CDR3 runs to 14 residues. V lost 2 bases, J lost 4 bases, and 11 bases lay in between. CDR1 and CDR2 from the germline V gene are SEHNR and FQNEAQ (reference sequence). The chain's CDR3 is CASSLIAASTEAFF. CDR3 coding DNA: TGTGCCAGCAGCTTAATAGCCGCCTCCACTGAAGCTTTCTTT.

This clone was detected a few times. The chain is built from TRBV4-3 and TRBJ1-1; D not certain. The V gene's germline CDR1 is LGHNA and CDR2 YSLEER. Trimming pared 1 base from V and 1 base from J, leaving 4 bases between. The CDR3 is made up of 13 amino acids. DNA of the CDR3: TGCGCCAGCAGCCAAGGACAGAACACTGAAGCTTTCTTT. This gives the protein CASSQGQNTEAFF.

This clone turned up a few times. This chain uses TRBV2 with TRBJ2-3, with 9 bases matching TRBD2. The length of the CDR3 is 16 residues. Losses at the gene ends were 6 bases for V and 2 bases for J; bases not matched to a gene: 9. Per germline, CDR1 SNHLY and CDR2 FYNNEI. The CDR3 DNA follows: TGTGCCAGCAGAGAGAGCGGGAGGTATAACACAGATACGCAGTATTTT. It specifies CASRESGRYNTDTQYF.

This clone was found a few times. CDR3 sequence reads: CASSLGQTESNYGYTF. For the CDR3, the DNA is TGCGCCAGCAGCCTTGGACAGACGGAGTCTAACTATGGCTACACCTTC. The rearrangement uses TRBV5-1 and TRBJ1-2; tentative D call: TRBD1 (6 bases). Trimming removed 4 bases at V and 0 bases at J, with 16 bases between. The length of the CDR3 is 16 residues. Looked up from germline, CDR1 is SGHRS and CDR2 is YFSETQ.

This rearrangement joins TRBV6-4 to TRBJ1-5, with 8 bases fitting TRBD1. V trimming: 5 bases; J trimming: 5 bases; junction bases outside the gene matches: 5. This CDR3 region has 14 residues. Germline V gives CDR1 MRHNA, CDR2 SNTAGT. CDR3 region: CASSPTGDDQPQHF. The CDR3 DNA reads TGTGCCAGCAGTCCGACAGGGGATGATCAGCCCCAGCATTTT.